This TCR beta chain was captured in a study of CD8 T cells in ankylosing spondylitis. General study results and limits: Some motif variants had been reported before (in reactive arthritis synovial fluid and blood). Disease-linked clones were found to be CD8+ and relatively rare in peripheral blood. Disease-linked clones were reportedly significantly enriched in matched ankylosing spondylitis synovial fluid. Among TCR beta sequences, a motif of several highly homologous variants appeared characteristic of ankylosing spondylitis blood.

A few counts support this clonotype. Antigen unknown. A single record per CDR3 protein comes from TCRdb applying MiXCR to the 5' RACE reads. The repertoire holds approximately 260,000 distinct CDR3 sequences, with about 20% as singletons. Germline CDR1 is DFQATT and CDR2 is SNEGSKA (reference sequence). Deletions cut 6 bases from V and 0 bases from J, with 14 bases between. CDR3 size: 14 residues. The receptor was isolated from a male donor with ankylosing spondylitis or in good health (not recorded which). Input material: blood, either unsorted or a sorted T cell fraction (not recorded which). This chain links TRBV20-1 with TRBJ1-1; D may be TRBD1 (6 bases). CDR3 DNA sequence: TGCAGTGCGGGTAAGACAGGACTGAACACTGAAGCTTTCTTT. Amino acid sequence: CSAGKTGLNTEAFF.